One sample yielded the 12 T cell receptor beta chains listed below, sequenced in a study of vaccination and CD4 T cells after COVID-19. The antigens of these receptors remain unknown. Documented treatment: roughly 11-day PBMC culture with coronavirus spike peptide pools or control peptides (ViraFEST assay). The unexposed donor provided CD4+ T cells, which were taken before the COVID-19 pandemic (2011-2018). With the Oncomine TCR Beta short-read assay, DNA from cultured CD4+ T cells was sequenced. TCRdb itself ran the PCR reads through MiXCR, one entry per CDR3 protein. Of approximately 9,500 distinct CDR3 sequences listed, around 50% were seen once; the top ten hold 20% to 25%. Sample: CD4+ T cells from blood, cultured in vitro. Receptor source: a human donor in good health.

In its sample, this clonotype was seen a few times. The chain carries TRBV2 and TRBJ2-1, with D tentatively TRBD2 (5 bases). Germline loops: CDR1 SNHLY, CDR2 FYNNEI. The CDR3 contains 14 residues. V gave up 8 bases and J gave up 4 bases, with 15 bases separating them. This CDR3 is CASGAQRWYNEQFF. The DNA for the CDR3 is TGTGCCAGCGGAGCCCAGCGGTGGTACAATGAGCAGTTCTTC.

In this sample, this clonotype turned up a few times. The chain joins TRBV7-9 to TRBJ1-1, with a possible D match to TRBD1 (6 bases). With 2 bases removed from V and 7 bases from J, the gap between germline ends came to 14 bases. The CDR3 covers 14 residues. Germline CDR1 is SEHNR and CDR2 is FQNEAQ (reference sequence). CDR3 DNA sequence: TGTGCCAGCAGCTTATCAGGGGCGGTGGGTGAAGCTTTCTTT. It yields the protein CASSLSGAVGEAFF.

The chain carries TRBV10-1 and TRBJ1-1; possibly TRBD1 for D (6 bases). Trimming pared 2 bases from V and 4 bases from J, leaving 8 bases between. This CDR3 contains 13 residues. Germline-derived CDR1 and CDR2 are WNHNN and SYGVQD (reference sequence). The chain's CDR3 is CASSEGGGTEAFF. CDR3 coding DNA: TGCGCCAGCAGTGAGGGAGGGGGCACTGAAGCTTTCTTT.

The rearrangement links TRBV7-9 to TRBJ2-3, with D possibly matching TRBD1 (6 bases). Germline values: CDR1 SEHNR, CDR2 FQNEAQ (reference sequence). The CDR3 totals 14 residues. The ends were cut back, 5 bases at V and 1 base at J, with 10 bases in the middle. The CDR3 is CASSIGQRTDTQYF. The CDR3 DNA follows: TGTGCCAGCAGCATTGGACAGCGCACAGATACGCAGTATTTT.

In its sample, this clonotype was seen a few times. The chain has TRBV6-4 and TRBJ1-1; D possibly corresponds to TRBD1 (6 bases). Per the germline V gene, CDR1 is MRHNA and CDR2 is SNTAGT. This CDR3 has 16 amino acids. V was shortened by 10 bases and J by 0 bases, with 21 bases between the two germline ends. The CDR3 protein is CATSGGGWGMNTEAFF. The CDR3 DNA follows: TGTGCCACCTCAGGAGGGGGATGGGGGATGAACACTGAAGCTTTCTTT.

CDR3 residues: CANPTDGYTGELFF. CDR3 DNA: TGTGCCAACCCGACGGACGGATACACCGGGGAGCTGTTTTTT. This chain uses TRBV12-3 or TRBV12-4 with TRBJ2-2; D is uncertain. This CDR3 is 14 amino acids long. Trimming shortened V by 10 bases and J by 3 bases, and 15 bases separated the two germline ends.

The V and J genes are TRBV27 and TRBJ1-2; D gene unclear. Germline assignment: CDR1 MNHEY and CDR2 SMNVEV (reference sequence). Trimming removed 3 bases at V and 3 bases at J, with 14 bases between. CDR3 size: 15 residues. CDR3: CASSFGQVTHYGYTF. As DNA, the CDR3 is TGTGCCAGCAGTTTTGGGCAGGTCACACACTATGGCTACACCTTC.

This clonotype was seen a single time. The chain carries TRBV3-1 and TRBJ2-1; 10 nucleotides agree with TRBD2. Germline V CDR1 and CDR2: LGHDT, YNNKEL (reference sequence). The CDR3 totals 16 residues. After removal of 4 bases from V and 7 bases from J, the junction contained 10 bases not matched to a gene. CDR3 bases: TGTGCCAGCAGCCGGGTACTAGCGGGACGACCAAATGAGCAGTTCTTC. Protein: CASSRVLAGRPNEQFF.

The chain uses TRBV20-1 and TRBJ1-2, with D unclear. Germline-derived CDR1 and CDR2 are DFQATT and SNEGSKA (reference sequence). CDR3 length equals 11 residues. V was clipped by 0 bases and J by 5 bases, with 4 bases between them. The CDR3 protein is CSAREGYGYTF. DNA for the CDR3: TGCAGTGCTAGAGAAGGGTATGGCTACACCTTC.

The chain employs TRBV20-1 and TRBJ1-2; TRBD1 might be the D (5 bases). Deletions cut 7 bases from V and 7 bases from J, with 13 bases between. The CDR3 consists of 11 residues. CDR1 is DFQATT, CDR2 SNEGSKA, per germline (reference sequence). CDR3 sequence reads: CSVRVGSGYTF. CDR3 bases: TGCAGTGTCAGGGTAGGGTCTGGCTACACCTTC.

This chain links TRBV6-2 or TRBV6-3 with TRBJ1-5, with 9 positions matching TRBD1. Unmatched junction bases numbered 5, after V lost 2 bases and J lost 3 bases. The CDR3 has 16 residues. Germline CDR1 reads MNHEY; CDR2 reads SVGEGT. The CDR3 DNA follows: TGTGCCAGCAGTTACCGGGACAGGGTTATCAATCAGCCCCAGCATTTT. The encoded protein is CASSYRDRVINQPQHF.

The CDR3 reads CASSIGTGSNQPQHF. The CDR3 coding sequence is TGTGCCAGCAGCATAGGGACAGGGAGCAATCAGCCCCAGCATTTT. The chain couples TRBV7-9 to TRBJ1-5; 9 nucleotides line up with TRBD1. The germline V gene has CDR1 SEHNR and CDR2 FQNEAQ (reference sequence). V dropped 5 bases and J dropped 1; count of bases not matched to a gene: 3. The CDR3 is 15 amino acids.